The present T cell receptor beta chain was sequenced within a study of T cell responses to AZD1222 COVID-19 vaccine. As for this clone: Antigen unknown. Different DNA sequences within this sample yield the same CDR3.

Study-level results: Unmutated variant regions are reportedly targeted by nearly half of spike-specific TCRs. Two AZD1222 administrations were followed by greater Spike-specific TCR breadth and depth. Spike as a whole was targeted by vaccine-associated CD4 TCRs, dominant at 160-218 and 743-854. The repertoires were collected only after the peak T cell response.

Germline lookup yields CDR1 SGDLS and CDR2 YYNGEE. V dropped 2 bases and J dropped 2 bases, with 8 bases sitting between them. The CDR3 sequence is 15 residues long. Profiling relied on immunoSEQ multiplex PCR, and the TCRdb table lists in-frame clones only, not all of them. The data contain approximately 110,000 clones, about 95% of them singletons. The chain is built from TRBV9 and TRBJ2-6; D might be TRBD1 (6 bases). The input for sequencing was peripheral blood, taken on day 0 of AZD1222 vaccination. This TCR came from an adult in good health. In DNA form, the CDR3 reads TGTGCCAGCAGCGTTGAGGGGGCTGGGGCCAACGTCCTGACTTTC. The encoded protein is CASSVEGAGANVLTF.